These 11 T cell receptor beta chains were sequenced from one sample in a study of T cells after yellow fever vaccination. TCRdb re-analysed the 5' RACE reads in MiXCR, keeping a single row per CDR3 protein. This table has 90,000 to 130,000 distinct CDR3 sequences, approximately 8.4% appearing once. The input for sequencing was CD8+ T cells sorted from PBMCs, taken 45 days after the yellow fever booster vaccination. These TCRs come from a man in his thirties or forties who received the YFV17D yellow fever vaccine.

In its sample, this clonotype was seen many times. The DNA for the CDR3 is TGTGCCAGCACCTTTCGACACGCAGTGTCTGGGGCCAACGTCCTGACTTTC. Protein: CASTFRHAVSGANVLTF. The chain carries TRBV28 and TRBJ2-6; D unclear. Germline V gene lookup returns CDR1 MDHEN and CDR2 SYDVKM. This CDR3 has 17 amino acids. The V end was cut by 7 bases, the J end by 1 base, with 17 bases between.

This clonotype was recorded at least ten times. The chain links TRBV10-3 to TRBJ1-1; a possible D gene is TRBD1 (6 bases). CDR3 length equals 12 residues. CDR1 ENHRY and CDR2 SYGVKD come from the germline V gene. V was clipped by 5 bases and J by 12 bases, with 16 bases between them. This chain's CDR3 is CAISTGQTLTFF. In DNA form, the CDR3 reads TGTGCCATCAGTACCGGACAGACTCTTACTTTCTTT.

Regarding this clonotype: A read error may be the cause here, since a much bigger clone is one base away. The chain employs TRBV24-1 and TRBJ2-1; D is unclear. Between the trimmed V and J ends, which lost 8 bases and 7 bases, there was a span of 14 bases. Germline CDR1 and CDR2: KGHDR and SFDVKD. The CDR3 contains 13 residues. CDR3 DNA: TGTGCCACCATGGAATGGCTGGGGAATGAGCAGTTCTTC. Its translation is CATMEWLGNEQFF.

This clonotype has a count of ten or more. The chain has TRBV20-1 and TRBJ2-1, with 11 nucleotides matching TRBD2. Germline CDR1 reads DFQATT; CDR2 reads SNEGSKA (reference sequence). The CDR3 loop spans 16 amino acids. Trimming cost V 5 bases and J 4 bases; bases outside gene matches: 10. The CDR3 region has the DNA TGCAGTGCTGAGGGACTAGCGGAAGGGAATTACAATGAGCAGTTCTTC. Protein product: CSAEGLAEGNYNEQFF.

This clonotype was counted ten times or more. The V and J genes are TRBV11-3 and TRBJ2-3; 7 bases are a match to TRBD2. CDR3 length equals 15 residues. Germline CDR1 is SGHNT and CDR2 is YENEEA. The junction had 9 bases not matched to a gene; V was cut back by 3 bases and J by 6 bases. The CDR3 DNA reads TGTGCCAGCAGCTTTTCCAGCGGGACTGGTGATACGCAGTATTTT. It encodes CASSFSSGTGDTQYF.

This clonotype was detected ten times or more. The chain carries TRBV28 and TRBJ2-7, with TRBD2 matching over 7 bases. The CDR3 is made up of 15 amino acids. The germline CDR1 and CDR2 sequences are MDHEN and SYDVKM. The trim removed 8 bases at V and 3 bases at J, leaving 13 bases unmatched. CDR3 bases: TGTGCCAGCCAACCCCTAGCGGACGAATTCTACGAGCAGTACTTC. As protein: CASQPLADEFYEQYF.

This clonotype was observed many times. V gene TRBV7-6 combines with J gene TRBJ2-7, with D maybe TRBD2 (5 bases). Germline assignment: CDR1 SGHVS and CDR2 FNYEAQ. The CDR3 is 17 residues long. V shed 2 bases and J shed 6 bases, with 23 bases lying between them. In DNA, the CDR3 is TGTGCCAGCAGCTTATTCCCCCCCGGGGTCCAAGACACCGAGCAGTACTTC. Its translation: CASSLFPPGVQDTEQYF.

This clonotype was recorded a few times. This chain joins TRBV20-1 and TRBJ2-3; 11 bases are shared with TRBD2. J gave up 2 bases and V 3 bases, and 19 bases lay outside the gene matches. The CDR3 has 20 residues. CDR1 and CDR2 (germline): DFQATT, SNEGSKA (reference sequence). The CDR3: CSASARGNPLAGGPTDTQYF. CDR3 sequence (DNA): TGCAGTGCTAGTGCGCGGGGGAATCCTCTAGCGGGAGGCCCCACAGATACGCAGTATTTT.

This sequence joins TRBV7-3 and TRBJ2-2; D is uncertain. Germline CDR1 reads SGHTA; CDR2 reads FQGTGA. V lost 6 bases to trimming and J lost 7 bases, with 6 bases between them. This CDR3 region has 11 residues. The CDR3 protein is CASSGDGELFF. The DNA for the CDR3 is TGTGCCAGCAGTGGGGACGGGGAGCTGTTTTTT.

V is TRBV20-1 and J is TRBJ2-7; D call uncertain. The CDR3 length is 12 residues. CDR1 DFQATT and CDR2 SNEGSKA come from the germline V gene (reference sequence). Between the trimmed V and J ends, which lost 1 base and 3 bases, there was a span of 7 bases. The CDR3 region is CSARGRNYEQYF. The CDR3 region has the DNA TGCAGTGCTAGAGGCCGGAACTACGAGCAGTACTTC.

This clonotype appeared many times. This chain uses TRBV6-5 with TRBJ2-2; D unclear. Trimming removed 6 bases at V and 4 bases at J, with 9 bases between. The CDR3 consists of 13 residues. Germline lookup yields CDR1 MNHEY and CDR2 SVGAGI. Written as DNA, the CDR3 is TGTGCCAGCAGCCCCCTTGGCACCGGGGAGCTGTTTTTT. It translates to CASSPLGTGELFF.